The 30 T cell receptor beta chains given below trace back to one sample, sequenced in a study of yellow fever vaccine responses in identical twins. Each CDR3 protein is one row after TCRdb ran MiXCR on the RT-PCR reads. In the table there are approximately 11,000 distinct CDR3 sequences, around 77% of which are singletons. Sample: T cells from blood (PBMCs), unsorted or a sorted subset (not recorded which), taken before or after yellow fever vaccination (not recorded which). These receptors all come from a young woman who received the yellow fever vaccine.

The chain is built from TRBV19 and TRBJ2-7; TRBD1 matches 8 bases. Germline V lookup: CDR1 LNHDA, CDR2 SQIVND (reference sequence). This CDR3 has 15 residues. The V segment lost 7 bases and the J segment 4 bases; nucleotides outside the gene matches: 12. CDR3 nucleotide sequence: TGTGCCAGTACCCTCACCCTCGACAGGGGATACGAGCAGTACTTC. Translating it yields CASTLTLDRGYEQYF.

This sequence joins TRBV3-1 and TRBJ2-1, with 9 bases aligning to TRBD1. CDR1 and CDR2 from the germline V gene are LGHDT and YNNKEL (reference sequence). This CDR3 comprises 15 residues. Losses at the gene ends were 1 base for V and 2 bases for J; bases not matched to a gene: 0. CDR3 nucleotides: TGTGCCAGCAGCCAAGGGGACAGGGCCTACAATGAGCAGTTCTTC. Residues: CASSQGDRAYNEQFF.

This clonotype was recorded a few times. This sequence joins TRBV4-1 and TRBJ1-5; 9 bases agree with TRBD1. The CDR3 has 16 residues. V trimming: 1 base; J trimming: 5 bases; junction bases outside the gene matches: 6. The germline CDR1 and CDR2 sequences are MGHRA and YSYEKL. The CDR3 loop reads CASSQGTGVVDQPQHF. The CDR3 DNA follows: TGCGCCAGCAGCCAAGGGACAGGGGTGGTGGATCAGCCCCAGCATTTT.

The V and J genes are TRBV11-2 and TRBJ2-1; TRBD2 is a possible D gene (6 bases). CDR1 and CDR2 from the germline V gene are SGHAT and FQNNGV. The ends were cut back, 3 bases at V and 6 bases at J, with 15 bases in the middle. CDR3 length: 15 amino acids. CDR3 sequence: CASSLPGGPGNEQFF. The CDR3 bases are TGTGCCAGCAGCTTGCCCGGAGGGCCCGGCAATGAGCAGTTCTTC.

This chain joins TRBV19 and TRBJ2-1; D gene unclear. The length of the CDR3 is 15 residues. Germline CDR1 LNHDA, CDR2 SQIVND (reference sequence). Trimming stripped 3 bases from V and 5 bases from J, with 14 bases between. The CDR3 here is CASSIYRYLNNEQFF. In nucleotides, the CDR3 is TGTGCCAGTAGTATCTATAGGTATCTCAACAATGAGCAGTTCTTC.

This chain joins TRBV3-1 and TRBJ2-5, with 9 bases fitting TRBD2. This CDR3 has 16 amino acids. CDR1 and CDR2 from the germline V gene are LGHDT and YNNKEL (reference sequence). V trimming: 0 bases; J trimming: 5 bases; junction bases outside the gene matches: 7. The CDR3, as DNA: TGTGCCAGCAGCCAAGAGTTGATAGCGGGAGTTGAGACCCAGTACTTC. This translates into CASSQELIAGVETQYF.

This clonotype was seen only once. The chain recombines TRBV29-1 with TRBJ2-1; 8 positions agree with TRBD2. Trimming cost V 3 bases and J 0 bases; bases outside gene matches: 7. The CDR3 is made up of 16 amino acids. The germline gives CDR1 SQVTM, CDR2 ANQGSEA. CDR3 bases: TGCAGCGTTGAGGGTCGGGGGGGGACCTCCTACAATGAGCAGTTCTTC. The encoded protein is CSVEGRGGTSYNEQFF.

V is TRBV15 and J is TRBJ1-5; no firm D call. Trimming took 0 bases from V and 6 from J, leaving 15 bases between them. Germline V gene data show CDR1 as LNHNV and CDR2 as YYDKDF (reference sequence). The CDR3 loop spans 16 amino acids. The CDR3 here is CATSRDWAQSGQPQHF. CDR3 coding DNA: TGTGCCACCAGCAGAGATTGGGCCCAATCGGGTCAGCCCCAGCATTTT.

This clonotype was counted a single time. The rearrangement joins TRBV11-1 to TRBJ2-7; 10 bases are a match to TRBD2. This CDR3 is built from 16 residues. Trimming at V came to 3 bases and at J to 1 base, leaving 6 bases not matched to a gene. Germline-derived CDR1 and CDR2 are SGHAT and FQDESV (reference sequence). The CDR3 loop reads CASSLFGLAVSYEQYF. The CDR3 bases are TGTGCCAGCAGCTTGTTCGGACTAGCGGTATCCTACGAGCAGTACTTC.

This chain connects TRBV15 to TRBJ1-3, with no clear D. The CDR3 totals 16 residues. The germline V gene has CDR1 LNHNV and CDR2 YYDKDF (reference sequence). V dropped 4 bases and J dropped 0 bases, with 13 bases sitting between them. The CDR3 spells CATSTSRLLSGNTIYF. CDR3 in DNA: TGTGCCACCAGCACATCGAGACTTCTCTCTGGAAACACCATATATTTT. Full variable domain (missing parts from reference TRBV15 and TRBJ1-3): DAMVIQNPRYQVTQFGKPVTLSCSQTLNHNVMYWYQQKSSQAPKLLFHYYDKDFNNEADTPDNFQSRRPNTSFCFLDIRSPGLGDTAMYLCATSTSRLLSGNTIYFGEGSWLTVV.

This chain connects TRBV11-1 to TRBJ1-1; 11 positions match TRBD1. V dropped 5 bases and J dropped 5; count of bases not matched to a gene: 13. This CDR3 has 17 amino acids. Germline V lookup: CDR1 SGHAT, CDR2 FQDESV (reference sequence). The chain's CDR3 is CASSTPGTGGIGTEAFF. The CDR3 DNA follows: TGTGCCAGCAGCACACCCGGGACAGGGGGGATTGGGACTGAAGCTTTCTTT.

This clonotype was recorded a few times. The CDR3 protein is CASRDGTSSYNEQFF. DNA for the CDR3: TGTGCCAGCAGGGACGGCACTAGCTCCTACAATGAGCAGTTCTTC. The chain carries TRBV2 and TRBJ2-1; a weak D match, TRBD2 (5 bases). The CDR3 totals 15 residues. V lost 6 bases to trimming and J lost 0 bases, with 12 bases between them. In germline, CDR1 is SNHLY, CDR2 FYNNEI.

This sequence joins TRBV28 and TRBJ2-5; weak D call: TRBD2 (5 bases). The CDR3 is 17 amino acids. Germline assignment: CDR1 MDHEN and CDR2 SYDVKM. The V gene lost 3 bases and the J gene lost 5 bases, with 22 bases spanning the gap. In nucleotides, the CDR3 is TGTGCCAGCAGTTTTCCGCTGACGGGAAGTGTTCAGGAGACCCAGTACTTC. Its translation is CASSFPLTGSVQETQYF.

This chain links TRBV11-1 with TRBJ1-2; D ambiguous. Trimming removed 2 bases from V and 7 bases from J, with 2 bases in between. The germline V gene has CDR1 SGHAT and CDR2 FQDESV (reference sequence). The CDR3 totals 10 residues. The DNA for the CDR3 is TGTGCCAGCAGCTTAAGTGGCTACACCTTC. As protein: CASSLSGYTF.

The rearrangement joins TRBV4-3 to TRBJ2-3; TRBD2 might be the D (5 bases). CDR3 length: 13 residues. V was clipped by 1 base and J by 6 bases, with 8 bases between them. The V gene's germline CDR1 is LGHNA and CDR2 YSLEER. CDR3 DNA sequence: TGCGCCAGCAGCCAAGTGGGCGGGGATACGCAGTATTTT. Protein: CASSQVGGDTQYF.

The rearrangement links TRBV3-1 to TRBJ2-3; D remains unclear. V was pared by 3 bases and J by 6 bases, with 7 bases between. The V gene's germline CDR1 is LGHDT and CDR2 YNNKEL (reference sequence). The CDR3 has 12 amino acids. The CDR3 spells CASSQSRDTQYF. CDR3 nucleotides: TGTGCCAGCAGCCAGAGTAGGGATACGCAGTATTTT.

This chain uses TRBV12-3 or TRBV12-4 with TRBJ2-3, with D perhaps matching TRBD1 (5 bases). V was cut by 7 bases and J by 2 bases, with 7 bases left in between. The CDR3 length is 12 residues. CDR3: CASTGNTDTQYF. As DNA, the CDR3 is TGTGCCAGCACAGGGAACACAGATACGCAGTATTTT.

As DNA, the CDR3 is TGTGCCAGCAGTGCTGACGGGCGGTACACCGGGGAGCTGTTTTTT. It translates to CASSADGRYTGELFF. The chain combines TRBV2 with TRBJ2-2; D gene ambiguous. The V end was cut by 4 bases, the J end by 3 bases, with 12 bases between. The CDR3 has 15 residues. CDR1 and CDR2 (germline): SNHLY, FYNNEI.

The chain combines TRBV24-1 with TRBJ2-1; TRBD1 aligns across 7 bases. V was pared by 9 bases and J by 2 bases, with 3 bases of the junction left unmatched. The CDR3 contains 13 residues. Germline V gene data show CDR1 as KGHDR and CDR2 as SFDVKD. The CDR3, as DNA: TGTGCCACCGGGACAGCACCCTACAATGAGCAGTTCTTC. Translated, it gives CATGTAPYNEQFF.

CDR3 nucleotide sequence: TGTGCCAGCAGCTTCTCAGGGGGCGGTTACATGGACTATGGCTACACCTTC. This codes for CASSFSGGGYMDYGYTF. The chain has TRBV11-3 and TRBJ1-2; 8 bases map to TRBD1. With 3 bases clipped from V and 3 bases from J, the junction kept 12 bases outside the gene matches. This CDR3 has 17 residues. CDR1 is SGHNT, CDR2 YENEEA, per germline.

The chain uses TRBV7-2 and TRBJ2-1; D remains unclear. The CDR3 contains 17 residues. Germline V gene lookup returns CDR1 SGHTA and CDR2 FQGNSA. V was clipped by 0 bases and J by 1 base, with 13 bases between them. CDR3 region: CASSLAFGSGSYNEQFF. The CDR3, as DNA: TGTGCCAGCAGCTTAGCGTTCGGGTCGGGTTCCTACAATGAGCAGTTCTTC.

The J gene is TRBJ2-2, the V gene TRBV4-1; perhaps D is TRBD1 or TRBD2 (5 bases each). Germline loops: CDR1 MGHRA, CDR2 YSYEKL. This CDR3 has 17 residues. Trimming left V 0 bases short and J 4 bases short, with 15 bases between. Here the CDR3 reads CASSQEGVESGTGELFF. CDR3 nucleotide sequence: TGCGCCAGCAGCCAAGAGGGGGTAGAATCGGGCACCGGGGAGCTGTTTTTT.

The V and J genes are TRBV5-4 and TRBJ2-1; D is unresolved. V lost 0 bases, J lost 6 bases, and 13 bases lay in between. This CDR3 spans 15 amino acids. Germline loops: CDR1 SGHNT, CDR2 YYREEE (reference sequence). In nucleotides, the CDR3 is TGTGCCAGCAGCTTGGACCTAGATCTACCCAATGAGCAGTTCTTC. It translates to CASSLDLDLPNEQFF.

J is TRBJ2-1 and V is TRBV3-1, with 12 bases matching TRBD2. Germline CDR1 and CDR2: LGHDT and YNNKEL (reference sequence). The CDR3 runs to 16 residues. J gave up 2 bases and V 4 bases, and 3 bases lay outside the gene matches. Here the CDR3 DNA reads TGTGCCAGCAGCCCTAGACTAGCGGGGGCCTACAATGAGCAGTTCTTC. This gives the protein CASSPRLAGAYNEQFF.

This clonotype was seen more than once but under ten times. This chain connects TRBV6-4 to TRBJ2-2, with 7 bases lining up with TRBD2. With 6 bases clipped from V and 3 bases from J, the junction kept 7 bases outside the gene matches. The length of the CDR3 is 15 residues. Per the germline V gene, CDR1 is MRHNA and CDR2 is SNTAGT. CDR3 bases: TGTGCCAGCAGCAGAAGCGGGGACTACACCGGGGAGCTGTTTTTT. It specifies CASSRSGDYTGELFF.

The V gene is TRBV4-1, the J gene TRBJ1-1, with D maybe TRBD1 (5 bases). This CDR3 contains 13 residues. The germline V gene has CDR1 MGHRA and CDR2 YSYEKL. Trimming removed 6 bases from V and 2 bases from J, with 10 bases in between. CDR3: CASRTDANTEAFF. CDR3 sequence (DNA): TGCGCCAGCAGGACAGACGCCAACACTGAAGCTTTCTTT.

J is TRBJ2-7 and V is TRBV6-2 or TRBV6-3; D unresolved. The V end was cut by 1 base, the J end by 3 bases, with 10 bases between. CDR3 length: 14 residues. Germline V gives CDR1 MNHEY, CDR2 SVGEGT. CDR3 DNA sequence: TGTGCCAGCAGTTACTACAGAGGTAGCTACGAGCAGTACTTC. Translated: CASSYYRGSYEQYF.

This chain joins TRBV3-1 and TRBJ1-2; 7 bases line up with TRBD1. This CDR3 has 14 residues. Germline assignment: CDR1 LGHDT and CDR2 YNNKEL (reference sequence). V was pared by 6 bases and J by 7 bases, with 11 bases of the junction left unmatched. This CDR3 reads CASSTFEGALGYTF. CDR3 in DNA: TGTGCCAGCAGTACGTTCGAGGGGGCCCTTGGCTACACCTTC.

The chain is built from TRBV6-4 and TRBJ1-2, with D perhaps matching TRBD1 (6 bases). Germline CDR1 and CDR2: MRHNA and SNTAGT. CDR3 length: 17 amino acids. The V and J ends lost 2 bases and 0 bases respectively, with 16 bases between them. CDR3 amino acids: CASSDPAPTGTNYGYTF. Written as DNA, the CDR3 is TGTGCCAGCAGTGACCCTGCCCCGACAGGTACTAACTATGGCTACACCTTC.

The chain couples TRBV2 to TRBJ2-7; 9 nucleotides align to TRBD2. The CDR3 spans 15 residues. The germline gives CDR1 SNHLY, CDR2 FYNNEI. V gave up 2 bases and J gave up 3 bases; unmatched junction bases: 5. As DNA, the CDR3 is TGTGCCAGCAGTGAACTAGCGGGACCTCTCTACGAGCAGTACTTC. The encoded protein is CASSELAGPLYEQYF. Full variable domain (rest looked up from reference TRBV2 and TRBJ2-7): EPEVTQTPSHQVTQMGQEVILRCVPISNHLYFYWYRQILGQKVEFLVSFYNNEISEKSEIFDDQFSVERPDGSNFTLKIRSTKLEDSAMYFCASSELAGPLYEQYFGPGTRLTVT.